This T cell receptor beta chain was identified in a study of T cell repertoires in cytomegalovirus infection. Study-level information: CMV epitopes in the study were HLA-C-restricted (recently identified) and HLA-B-restricted (well studied). Both CMV infection and a matching HLA type were indicated by public TCR beta signatures. Study findings and constraints: The ex vivo response showed dominance by HLA-C-restricted CMV-specific TCR beta clonotypes. Using cumulative public TCR beta family frequency, the authors identified those who carried CMV together with the relevant HLA.

TCRdb processed the reads anew with MiXCR; each CDR3 protein has one entry. Of around 770,000 distinct CDR3 sequences listed, almost 30% were seen once; the top ten hold 10% to 15%. From germline, CDR1 is SGHVS and CDR2 FQNEAQ. This CDR3 spans 16 amino acids. Trimming stripped 0 bases from V and 0 bases from J, with 11 bases between. Comments on this clonotype: Its target is unknown. A much larger clone lies a single base off, so this may be a read error.

Source: cultured CD8+ T cells from PBMCs, taken from culture after CMV antigen stimulation. The TCR originated in a human donor in good health (CMV status not recorded). Some clones in this sample may be carry-over from other donors' samples. The chain links TRBV7-8 to TRBJ1-2; D is ambiguous. CDR3 amino acids: CASSLAATGANYGYTF. The CDR3 region has the DNA TGTGCCAGCAGCTTAGCGGCGACCGGAGCTAACTATGGCTACACCTTC.